This T cell receptor beta chain was documented in a study of blood T cell repertoires in COVID-19. Study-level background: T cells, B-cell-depleted T cells, or PBMCs provided the cDNA or gDNA that served as material.

After removal of 6 bases from V and 5 bases from J, the junction contained 13 bases not matched to a gene. CDR3 length: 15 amino acids. Looked up from germline, CDR1 is SQVTM and CDR2 is ANQGSEA. The data were produced by immunoSEQ multiplex PCR, yet TCRdb's version contains in-frame clones alone and is incomplete. The sample lists more than 300,000 clones, 70% to 90% occurring once. Input material: PBMCs or T cells enriched from blood (not recorded which). The TCR sequence derives from a man aged 30 to 45 who had recovered from COVID-19. The chain uses TRBV29-1 and TRBJ2-4, with 7 bases matching TRBD1. The CDR3 DNA reads as TGCAGCGTCCGACGCCGGACAGGTTACGAAAACATTCAGTACTTC. Its protein is CSVRRRTGYENIQYF.